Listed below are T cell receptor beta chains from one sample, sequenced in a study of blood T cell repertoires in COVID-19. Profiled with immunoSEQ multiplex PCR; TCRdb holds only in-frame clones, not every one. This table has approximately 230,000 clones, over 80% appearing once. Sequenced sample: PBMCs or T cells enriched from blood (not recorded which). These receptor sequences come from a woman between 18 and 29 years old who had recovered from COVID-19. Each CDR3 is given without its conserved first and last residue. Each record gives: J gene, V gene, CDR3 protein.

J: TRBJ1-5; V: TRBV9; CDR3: ASSASGSQPQH
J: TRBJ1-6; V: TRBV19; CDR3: ASRTGNSPLH
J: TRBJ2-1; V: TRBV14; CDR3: ASSQDWLAGVQYNEQF
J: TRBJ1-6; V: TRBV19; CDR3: ATALRTGDTPLH
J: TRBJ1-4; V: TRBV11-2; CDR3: ASSLRKTRYATNEKLF
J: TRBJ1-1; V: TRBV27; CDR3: ASSLGARGFMNTEAF
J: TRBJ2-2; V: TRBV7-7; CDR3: ASSLDRLGVGELF
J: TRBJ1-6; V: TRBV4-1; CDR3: ASSQLDREISPLH
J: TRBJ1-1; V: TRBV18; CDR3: ASSPRAGDWNTEAF
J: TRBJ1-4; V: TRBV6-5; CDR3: ASTNRAAGGKLF
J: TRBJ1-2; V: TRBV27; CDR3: ASSLEGDGYGYT
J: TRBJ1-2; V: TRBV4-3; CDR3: ASSQEITRFPNYGYT
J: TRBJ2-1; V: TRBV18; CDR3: ASSRRSGDSYNEQF
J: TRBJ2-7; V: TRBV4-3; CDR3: ASSQTFGYEQY
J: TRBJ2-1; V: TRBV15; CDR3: ATSRRGGYSDEQF
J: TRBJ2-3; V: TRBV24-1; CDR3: ATSRTDTQY
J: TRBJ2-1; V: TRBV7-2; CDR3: ASSLSAEAYNEQF
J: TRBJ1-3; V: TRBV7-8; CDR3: ASSFSGGWDTIY
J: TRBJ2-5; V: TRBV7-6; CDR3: ASSLAYDSSGYQETQY
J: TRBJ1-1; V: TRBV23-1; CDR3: ASQKLYPDSMNTEAF